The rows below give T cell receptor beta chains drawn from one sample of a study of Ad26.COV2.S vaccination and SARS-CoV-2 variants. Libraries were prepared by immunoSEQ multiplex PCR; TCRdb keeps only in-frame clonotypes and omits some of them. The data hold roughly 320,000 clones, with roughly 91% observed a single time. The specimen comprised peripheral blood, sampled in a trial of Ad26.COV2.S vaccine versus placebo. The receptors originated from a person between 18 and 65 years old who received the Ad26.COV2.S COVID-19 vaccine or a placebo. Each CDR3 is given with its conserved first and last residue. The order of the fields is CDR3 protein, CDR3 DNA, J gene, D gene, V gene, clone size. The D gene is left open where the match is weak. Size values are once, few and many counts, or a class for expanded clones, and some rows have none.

CDR3 protein: CASSAGGGDFLGETQYF; CDR3 DNA: TGTGCCAGTAGTGCCGGCGGGGGCGATTTTTTGGGAGAGACCCAGTACTTC; J gene: TRBJ2-5; D gene: NA; V gene: TRBV19; clone size: few
CDR3 protein: CASSSRDTSYEQYF; CDR3 DNA: TGTGCCAGCAGCTCCCGGGATACCTCCTACGAGCAGTACTTC; J gene: TRBJ2-7; D gene: NA; V gene: TRBV5-5; clone size: NA
CDR3 protein: CASSEAPVGEDSPLHF; CDR3 DNA: TGTGCCAGCAGTGAAGCCCCCGTCGGGGAGGATTCACCCCTCCACTTT; J gene: TRBJ1-6; D gene: NA; V gene: TRBV6-1; clone size: NA
CDR3 protein: CASSLAGNYGYTF; CDR3 DNA: TGTGCCAGCAGTTTAGCGGGGAACTATGGCTACACCTTC; J gene: TRBJ1-2; D gene: NA; V gene: TRBV28; clone size: NA
CDR3 protein: CASSQEWHRGLETQYF; CDR3 DNA: TGTGCCAGCAGCCAAGAGTGGCACAGGGGGTTGGAGACCCAGTACTTC; J gene: TRBJ2-5; D gene: TRBD1; V gene: TRBV4-2; clone size: NA
CDR3 protein: CASSPQGAVFTDTQYF; CDR3 DNA: TGCGCCAGCAGCCCACAGGGGGCGGTGTTCACAGATACGCAGTATTTT; J gene: TRBJ2-3; D gene: TRBD1; V gene: TRBV5-1; clone size: NA
CDR3 protein: CASSYSSFYEQYF; CDR3 DNA: TGTGCCAGCAGTTACTCGAGCTTCTACGAGCAGTACTTC; J gene: TRBJ2-7; D gene: NA; V gene: TRBV6-2/TRBV6-3; clone size: NA
CDR3 protein: CASSQAHASSYEQYF; CDR3 DNA: TGCGCCAGCAGCCAAGCACATGCCAGCTCCTACGAGCAGTACTTC; J gene: TRBJ2-7; D gene: NA; V gene: TRBV4-1; clone size: NA
CDR3 protein: CATKRQGAYEQYF; CDR3 DNA: TGTGCCACCAAGAGACAGGGGGCCTACGAGCAGTACTTC; J gene: TRBJ2-7; D gene: TRBD1; V gene: TRBV24-1; clone size: NA
CDR3 protein: CASTHATLSNQPQHF; CDR3 DNA: TGTGCCAGCACCCACGCGACACTTAGCAATCAGCCCCAGCATTTT; J gene: TRBJ1-5; D gene: NA; V gene: TRBV5-8; clone size: NA
CDR3 protein: CSVGQAKNTEAFF; CDR3 DNA: TGCAGCGTTGGACAGGCTAAAAACACTGAAGCTTTCTTT; J gene: TRBJ1-1; D gene: NA; V gene: TRBV29-1; clone size: NA
CDR3 protein: CASSFRDGTNYGYTF; CDR3 DNA: TGTGCCAGCAGTTTTAGGGACGGTACTAACTATGGCTACACCTTC; J gene: TRBJ1-2; D gene: NA; V gene: TRBV27; clone size: NA
CDR3 protein: CASSIRTVSGTEAFF; CDR3 DNA: TGTGCCAGTAGTATCAGGACAGTAAGCGGCACTGAAGCTTTCTTT; J gene: TRBJ1-1; D gene: NA; V gene: TRBV19; clone size: NA
CDR3 protein: CASSSAGSGMDLFNSPLHF; CDR3 DNA: TGTGCCAGCAGCTCGGCCGGTAGCGGAATGGACCTATTTAATTCACCCCTCCACTTT; J gene: TRBJ1-6; D gene: NA; V gene: TRBV5-4; clone size: NA
CDR3 protein: CATGDSNEKLFF; CDR3 DNA: TGTGCCACCGGGGACAGTAATGAAAAACTGTTTTTT; J gene: TRBJ1-4; D gene: TRBD1; V gene: TRBV6-5; clone size: once
CDR3 protein: CAWLGQFNTEAFF; CDR3 DNA: TGTGCCTGGTTGGGACAATTCAACACTGAAGCTTTCTTT; J gene: TRBJ1-1; D gene: NA; V gene: TRBV30; clone size: once
CDR3 protein: CASSSKGIDEKLFF; CDR3 DNA: TGTGCCAGCAGTTCCAAGGGAATAGATGAAAAACTGTTTTTT; J gene: TRBJ1-4; D gene: NA; V gene: TRBV6-5; clone size: NA
CDR3 protein: CASSEGGGVADTQYF; CDR3 DNA: TGTGCCAGCAGCGAGGGAGGCGGGGTAGCAGATACGCAGTATTTT; J gene: TRBJ2-3; D gene: NA; V gene: TRBV9; clone size: NA
CDR3 protein: CATSRLTGGNNEQFF; CDR3 DNA: TGTGCCACCAGCAGACTCACGGGGGGGAACAATGAGCAGTTCTTC; J gene: TRBJ2-1; D gene: TRBD2; V gene: TRBV15; clone size: once